In its sample, the clone carrying this T cell receptor beta chain was seen many times. Its antigen remains unknown. Next came a second PCR, run for about 7 to 12 cycles, which used a sample-barcoded 5' primer along with a J-beta primer mix. TCRdb reanalysed the 5' RACE reads using MiXCR and keeps one entry per CDR3 protein. The sample has some 930,000 distinct CDR3 sequences; under 35% are singletons. This entry belongs to a study of blood T cells in healthy people across ages. Findings and caveats of the study: There was no known CMV status for donors, so expanded clonotype changes were possibly confounded.

This CDR3 has 17 amino acids. The germline V gene has CDR1 MDHEN and CDR2 SYDVKM. Trimming stripped 3 bases from V and 0 bases from J, with 17 bases between. This same sample was also part of a study on T cells of mothers and their children. As that report states: The whole RNA yield was converted to cDNA, approximately 1.4 ug per 15 ul. The authors detected no persistent microchimeric T cell clones.

What was sequenced was blood. J is TRBJ2-5 and V is TRBV28; no clear D. This sequence originates from a woman aged 40-49 years in good health. In DNA, the CDR3 is TGTGCCAGCAGTTTGAGGCGCTCGATGGGGTACCAAGAGACCCAGTACTTC. Translating it yields CASSLRRSMGYQETQYF.